This is a list of T cell receptor beta chains from one sample in a study of blood T cell repertoires in COVID-19. The repertoire was sequenced with immunoSEQ multiplex PCR; TCRdb's copy has only in-frame clones and lacks some. The repertoire holds roughly 250,000 clones, with approximately 85% as singletons. What was sequenced was peripheral blood. The receptors stem from a human donor with COVID-19, enrolled during active disease. The donor label of this sample is uncertain. Both conserved end residues are part of each CDR3. Fields, in order: V gene, clone size, D gene, J gene, CDR3 protein, CDR3 DNA. The D gene is left open where the match is weak. Some rows mark clone size as missing; the rest say once, few, many or name a class of expanded clone.

>TRBV6-4|-|TRBD1|TRBJ1-2
CASSDSDRGYGYTF
TGTGCCAGCAGTGACTCAGACAGGGGCTATGGCTACACCTTC
>TRBV5-1|-|TRBD1|TRBJ2-5
CASSGTGGEETQYF
TGCGCCAGCAGCGGTACAGGGGGCGAAGAGACCCAGTACTTC
>TRBV27|-|-|TRBJ2-5
CASSYTGLQETQYF
TGTGCCAGCAGTTACACAGGGCTGCAAGAGACCCAGTACTTC
>TRBV7-2|once|-|TRBJ1-5
CASSPSFDRSNQPQHF
TGTGCCAGCAGCCCTAGCTTTGACAGGAGCAATCAGCCCCAGCATTTT
>TRBV9|-|-|TRBJ2-7
CASSTYSEPYEQYF
TGTGCCAGCAGCACGTACAGTGAACCCTACGAGCAGTACTTC
>TRBV7-9|once|-|TRBJ1-1
CASSLVSGGTEAFF
TGTGCCAGCAGCTTAGTATCCGGAGGCACTGAAGCTTTCTTT
>TRBV19|-|-|TRBJ2-5
CASSISRDGVGETQYF
TGTGCCAGTAGTATATCTCGAGACGGGGTCGGGGAGACCCAGTACTTC
>TRBV7-9|once|-|TRBJ1-5
CASSLEGAAINQPQHF
TGTGCCAGCAGCTTAGAAGGGGCAGCTATCAATCAGCCCCAGCATTTT
>TRBV27|-|TRBD2|TRBJ2-1
CASSPHGLAGGPPSYNEQFF
TGTGCCAGCAGTCCCCACGGACTAGCGGGAGGGCCCCCCTCCTACAATGAGCAGTTCTTC
>TRBV9|-|TRBD1|TRBJ2-7
CASSVGQESYEQYF
TGTGCCAGCAGCGTGGGACAGGAGTCCTACGAGCAGTACTTC
>TRBV9|-|-|TRBJ2-5
CASSVAGRFPGETQYF
TGTGCCAGCAGCGTAGCCGGGAGATTCCCAGGGGAGACCCAGTACTTC
>TRBV6-1|once|-|TRBJ1-5
CASSELRGFVNQPQHF
TGTGCCAGCAGTGAATTAAGAGGCTTTGTCAATCAGCCCCAGCATTTT
>TRBV10-1|-|TRBD2|TRBJ2-1
CASSEASGPYNEQFF
TGCGCCAGCAGTGAGGCTAGCGGGCCTTACAATGAGCAGTTCTTC
>TRBV5-6|-|-|TRBJ1-1
CASSPFNTEAFF
TGTGCCAGCAGCCCCTTTAACACTGAAGCTTTCTTT
>TRBV19|-|TRBD1|TRBJ2-1
CASSHAQGAYNEQFF
TGTGCCAGTAGCCACGCACAGGGGGCCTACAATGAGCAGTTCTTC
>TRBV4-3|-|TRBD2|TRBJ2-1
CASSQDATSGRGYEQFF
TGCGCCAGCAGCCAAGACGCCACTAGCGGGAGGGGATATGAGCAGTTCTTC
>TRBV28|once|-|TRBJ2-7
CASSFGGTTNYEQYF
TGTGCCAGCAGTTTCGGGGGTACGACCAACTACGAGCAGTACTTC
>TRBV7-8|-|-|TRBJ2-7
CASSLSDSRSSYEQYF
TGTGCCAGCAGCTTATCGGACAGTAGGTCATCCTACGAGCAGTACTTC
>TRBV18|-|-|TRBJ1-3
CASSPRQEGNTIYF
TGTGCCAGCTCACCAAGACAGGAAGGAAACACCATATATTTT
>TRBV19|-|-|TRBJ1-3
CASSINGVLAGNTIYF
TGTGCCAGTAGTATTAACGGGGTGTTGGCTGGAAACACCATATATTTT
>TRBV11-2|-|TRBD1|TRBJ1-6
CASSWTGDSPLHF
TGTGCCAGCAGTTGGACAGGGGATTCACCCCTCCACTTT
>TRBV30|-|TRBD2|TRBJ2-5
CAWSVGLAGGYQETQYF
TGTGCCTGGAGTGTAGGACTAGCGGGAGGGTACCAAGAGACCCAGTACTTC
>TRBV9|-|TRBD1|TRBJ1-5
CASSVEEGQIYSNQPQHF
TGTGCCAGCAGCGTAGAGGAGGGACAGATTTATAGCAATCAGCCCCAGCATTTT
>TRBV15|-|-|TRBJ2-3
CATSYWSTGRDTQYF
TGTGCCACCAGCTATTGGTCGACAGGGAGGGATACGCAGTATTTT
>TRBV6-6|once|-|TRBJ1-1
CASSYSGGEAEAFF
TGTGCCAGCAGTTACTCGGGAGGGGAGGCTGAAGCTTTCTTT
>TRBV5-4|once|TRBD1|TRBJ1-2
CASSWDSNNYGYTF
TGTGCCAGCAGTTGGGACAGCAATAACTATGGCTACACCTTC
>TRBV4-3|-|TRBD1|TRBJ1-1
CASSQLNRGPVTDTEAFF
TGCGCCAGCAGCCAACTAAACAGGGGGCCGGTGACAGACACTGAAGCTTTCTTT
>TRBV5-5|-|-|TRBJ2-5
CASSAGQNQETQYF
TGTGCCAGCAGCGCGGGACAGAACCAAGAGACCCAGTACTTC
>TRBV19|-|TRBD1|TRBJ1-2
CASSTGQGGGYTF
TGTGCCAGTAGTACCGGACAGGGAGGTGGCTACACCTTC
>TRBV19|-|-|TRBJ2-1
CASSPGLRNEQFF
TGTGCCAGTAGTCCGGGACTTCGCAATGAGCAGTTCTTC
>TRBV3-1/TRBV3-2|-|-|TRBJ2-3
CASSRPGQTTDTQYF
TGTGCCAGCAGCCGTCCCGGACAGACCACAGATACGCAGTATTTT